These 10 T cell receptor beta chains were all obtained from the same sample, sequenced in a study of naive and memory T cell subsets. Ligated cDNA underwent four rounds of PCR with nested alpha and beta constant region primers and SP2. TCRdb analysed the 5' RACE reads with MiXCR anew, one entry per CDR3 protein. The sample contains approximately 30,000 distinct CDR3 sequences, approximately 15% of which appear only once. An oligonucleotide containing a UMI was ligated to the 3' end of TCR cDNA. These receptors were taken from a female donor in good health.

Of note for this clonotype: At one boundary the junction diverges from the germline segment, which might be a read error. This chain connects TRBV7-9 to TRBJ2-5, with 9 bases matching TRBD2. The CDR3 loop spans 15 amino acids. From germline, CDR1 is SEHNR and CDR2 FQNEAQ (reference sequence). This chain's CDR3 is CASSRGRAEQETHYF. The CDR3 DNA sequence: TGTGCCAGCAGCCGCGGGAGGGCAGAGCAAGAGACCCATTACTTC.

The CDR3 nucleotides read TGTGCCAGCAGCTTGGTCTGGACAGGGGGCACCGAGCAGTACTTC. Its protein is CASSLVWTGGTEQYF. The chain uses TRBV5-6 and TRBJ2-7; 11 positions agree with TRBD1. Germline V gene data show CDR1 as SGHDT and CDR2 as YYEEEE. Losses at the gene ends were 0 bases for V and 6 bases for J; bases not matched to a gene: 5. The CDR3 consists of 15 residues.

The rearrangement links TRBV9 to TRBJ1-3, with D maybe TRBD1 (6 bases). Germline-derived CDR1 and CDR2 are SGDLS and YYNGEE. V was shortened by 0 bases and J by 1 base, with 11 bases between the two germline ends. There are 16 residues in the CDR3. CDR3: CASSVATTGSGNTIYF. CDR3 in DNA: TGTGCCAGCAGCGTAGCTACTACAGGGTCTGGAAACACCATATATTTT.

By share, this clonotype ranks as medium-sized. The rearrangement links TRBV20-1 to TRBJ1-4, with D maybe TRBD1 (6 bases). In germline, CDR1 is DFQATT, CDR2 SNEGSKA (reference sequence). Trimming cost V 6 bases and J 8 bases, with 16 bases left between them. CDR3 length: 13 amino acids. In nucleotides, the CDR3 is TGCAGTGCCATCCCAGGGGAGTGGGAAAAACTGTTTTTT. Translated, it gives CSAIPGEWEKLFF.

In this sample, this clonotype turned up many times. The chain recombines TRBV10-2 with TRBJ2-1; D is perhaps TRBD1 (5 bases). Germline V gene lookup returns CDR1 WSHSY and CDR2 SAAADI. Trimming removed 4 bases at V and 3 bases at J, with 10 bases between. The CDR3 contains 14 residues. DNA of the CDR3: TGCGCCAGCAGTGGTGGGGCAGTCTACAATGAGCAGTTCTTC. Amino acids: CASSGGAVYNEQFF.

This clonotype occurred a few times. One junction end does not reproduce the germline sequence, and a read error may be involved. The rearrangement uses TRBV6-4 and TRBJ1-2; 8 bases align to TRBD1. The germline CDR1 and CDR2 sequences are MRHNA and SNTAGT. The CDR3 consists of 15 residues. The CDR3 region has the DNA TGTGCCAGCAGTGGACAGGGGCCCGAGGGTTATGGCGACACCTTC. Translating it yields CASSGQGPEGYGDTF.

This clonotype was observed at least ten times. This rearrangement joins TRBV29-1 to TRBJ2-1, with 13 bases aligning to TRBD2. CDR1 and CDR2 (germline): SQVTM, ANQGSEA. There are 15 residues in the CDR3. With 6 bases clipped from V and 7 bases from J, the junction kept 9 bases outside the gene matches. CDR3: CSVVTGTSGVNEQFF. CDR3 coding DNA: TGCAGCGTCGTTACCGGGACTAGCGGGGTGAATGAGCAGTTCTTC.

CDR3 region: CASSLLAGPLEQYF. The CDR3 DNA follows: TGTGCCAGCAGCCTACTAGCGGGGCCCCTGGAGCAGTACTTC. This chain links TRBV11-1 with TRBJ2-7, with 10 bases identical to TRBD2. The trim removed 5 bases at V and 7 bases at J, leaving 8 bases unmatched. The CDR3 sequence is 14 residues long. Germline CDR1 SGHAT, CDR2 FQDESV (reference sequence).

The V gene is TRBV3-1, the J gene TRBJ1-1; D gene ambiguous. The CDR3 runs to 12 residues. Trimming took 4 bases from V and 3 from J, leaving 6 bases between them. CDR1 is LGHDT and CDR2 is YNNKEL in the germline V gene (reference sequence). The CDR3 here is CASSRADTEAFF. CDR3 in DNA: TGTGCCAGCAGCCGCGCGGACACTGAAGCTTTCTTT.

The chain combines TRBV12-3 or TRBV12-4 with TRBJ2-1; no clear D gene. V lost 5 bases, J lost 8 bases, and 10 bases lay in between. The CDR3 sequence is 12 residues long. The CDR3 loop reads CASSRPTDEQFF. DNA of the CDR3: TGTGCCAGCAGTCGCCCCACGGATGAGCAGTTCTTC.